One T cell receptor (beta chain) is described in this entry. Its specific antigen is unknown. Within one base of it there is no much larger clone, and no base qualities were kept. Participants in the prospective study were enrolled through a virtual design, were aged roughly 18 to 100 years, and lived in roughly 26 United States geographic areas. In the prospective study, participants were assigned to cohorts based on the clinical history participants reported in a screening survey and a study questionnaire. Recovered participants in ImmuneRACE Cohort 3 were defined as having two consecutive negative NP/OP PCR tests, clearance from a healthcare professional, or resolution of symptoms. In the prospective study, whole blood, serum and a nasopharyngeal or oropharyngeal swab were collected from each participant by mobile phlebotomists. Over an approximately 2-month period, participants in the prospective study had the option of providing additional blood draws and questionnaires. Blood samples from the prospective study were shipped frozen or at room temperature prior to DNA extraction.

This record belongs to a study of blood T cell repertoires in COVID-19 (TCRdb year 2020). Regarding the study in general: Samples from collaborators originated in the United States, Italy and Spain and spanned both the acute and convalescent phases of COVID-19. HLA class I and class II types, where available, came from metadata supplied by the sample provider rather than from assay-based typing. The dataset comprised deeply sampled blood TCRbeta repertoires from subjects exposed to, actively infected with, or recovered from COVID-19. A freely available public database, intended as a resource for researchers studying the immune response to SARS-CoV-2, is where the repertoires were released. The samples were drawn from two sources: the first 160 participants of the ongoing ImmuneRACE study, and 1,000 to 1,500 subjects contributed by 6 global collaborators. Nearly every sample came with metadata listing a de-identified subject ID, COVID-19 status, age in years and sex. The prospective study material was composed of cDNA or gDNA derived from T cells, B-cell-depleted T cells, or PBMCs. Paper-wide results and their limitations: The amount of clinical and demographic metadata varied by source and participant and was provided uncurated.

TCRbeta CDR3 regions were amplified from genomic DNA using the immunoSEQ Assay, a bias-controlled multiplex PCR. In the original analysis: The number of nucleated cells in each sample was estimated from the amplification of reference gene primers within the assay. To quantify the absolute abundance of each unique TCRbeta CDR3 rearrangement, sequence reads were collapsed and filtered. For each sample, productive Simpson clonality was calculated by taking the square root of Simpson's diversity index across productive rearrangements. TCRdb carries this immuneACCESS record with in-frame sequences only. Its versions omit some clonotypes, under half of them owing to an unresolved V gene in the studies checked, with the rest unexplained. Clone size and V and J calls were adopted from that table, with D and trimming inferred from the DNA. This sample holds about 200,000 clones; roughly 82% were observed only once. The ten largest clones take up about 12% of the sample.

CDR3 length: 17 amino acids, cysteine to phenylalanine. Just CDR3 DNA is preserved here, 51 bases in frame from base 1. V is trimmed back by 5 bases and J by 10 bases, and the junction contains 17 bases that no gene match accounts for. CDR1 MNHEY and CDR2 SMNVEV were looked up in the germline V gene (reference sequence). The sequencing sample was made of PBMCs or T cells enriched from blood (not recorded which). The receptor comes from a man aged 40-49 years who had recovered from COVID-19. The chain joins TRBV27 to TRBJ1-6; TRBD1 agrees with 7 junctional bases. In nucleotide form, the sequence is TGTGCCAGCAGTCGAGATCCCGGGACAGACGCTTTGTCACCCCTCCACTTT. This sequence encodes CASSRDPGTDALSPLHF.